This T cell receptor beta chain was documented in a study of T-cell memory formation after mild COVID-19. About this clonotype: Its antigen remains unknown.

Broader study findings: Clones that contracted clustered mainly in CM and EM if CD4+ and in EMRA if CD8+. Among clones peaking at day 37 in the second wave, SARS-CoV-2 specificity remained unconfirmed.

Via MiXCR, TCRdb re-called the 5' RACE reads, giving one row per CDR3 protein. The sample has about half a million distinct CDR3 sequences, over 15% seen once. Trimming took off 5 bases at V and 8 bases at J, with 11 bases between the two ends. The CDR3 runs 12 residues. The germline gives CDR1 SGHRS, CDR2 YFSETQ. The source is an adult woman who had mild COVID-19 (a few samples of this study predate the infection). Cell type and time point are not known. Sequences were obtained from PBMCs or a T cell subset sorted from them (not recorded which). The chain uses TRBV5-1 and TRBJ2-1, with TRBD2 as a possible D gene (6 bases). CDR3 region: CASRPSGDEQFF. The CDR3 DNA sequence: TGCGCCAGCAGGCCCTCGGGGGATGAGCAGTTCTTC.